The T cell receptor (beta chain) under discussion was sequenced for a study of prognosis after radiotherapy for stage I lung cancer. Study-wide results and caveats: Unique TCR clone counts fell after stereotactic body radiation therapy, median about 10,000 versus 6,900.

Remarks on this clonotype: Its specificity is unknown.

TCR beta CDR3 amplification from genomic DNA was performed by two-round multiplex PCR. First-round PCR used primers specific to each TRBV and TRBJ gene. MiXCR, applied by TCRdb to the multiplex PCR reads, yields one record per CDR3 protein. The sample contains nearly 25,000 distinct CDR3 sequences, around 39% of which appear only once. The CDR3 has 14 residues. J gave up 4 bases and V 5 bases, and 6 bases lay outside the gene matches. Per germline, CDR1 MNHNS and CDR2 SASEGT. The sequence was obtained from a donor at least 50 years old with non-small cell lung cancer. The sample here was PBMCs, taken before or after stereotactic body radiation therapy (not recorded which). This chain joins TRBV6-1 and TRBJ2-3; 7 nucleotides line up with TRBD2. The CDR3 sequence: CASSSTSEADTQYF. Written as DNA, the CDR3 is TGTGCCAGCAGTAGTACTAGCGAAGCAGATACGCAGTATTTT.